These 19 T cell receptor beta chains came from one sample sequenced in a study of identical twins. TCRdb called the 5' RACE reads again in MiXCR, with one record for every CDR3 protein. This sample has around 680,000 distinct CDR3 sequences, with about 9.4% found just once. This sample also belongs to another study, concerning yellow fever vaccine responses in identical twins.

Input material: PBMCs. Every receptor here comes from a woman aged 18-29 years in good health.

This clonotype was observed a few times. The rearrangement uses TRBV6-2 or TRBV6-3 and TRBJ2-7; no reliable D call. CDR3 length: 11 amino acids. V was shortened by 2 bases and J by 9 bases, with 8 bases between the two germline ends. Germline loops: CDR1 MNHEY, CDR2 SVGEGT. CDR3 protein: CASSYGLVQYF. CDR3 nucleotide sequence: TGTGCCAGCAGTTACGGCCTCGTGCAGTACTTC.

The V call is TRBV27, the J call TRBJ2-3, with 9 nucleotides matching TRBD2. This CDR3 is 15 amino acids long. The V and J ends lost 4 bases and 3 bases, in that order; junction bases with no gene match: 5. CDR1 MNHEY and CDR2 SMNVEV come from the germline V gene (reference sequence). The CDR3 coding sequence is TGTGCCAGCAGTTGGACTAGCGAGGGAACAGATACGCAGTATTTT. Its protein is CASSWTSEGTDTQYF.

This sequence joins TRBV3-1 and TRBJ2-7; TRBD1 aligns across 8 bases. The V and J ends lost 4 bases and 2 bases, in that order; junction bases with no gene match: 13. Germline-derived CDR1 and CDR2 are LGHDT and YNNKEL (reference sequence). The CDR3 has 17 residues. The CDR3 bases are TGTGCCAGCAGCCCCCAGGCCCCCGGGACAGGAGCCTACGAGCAGTACTTC. This translates into CASSPQAPGTGAYEQYF.

The V call is TRBV12-3 or TRBV12-4, the J call TRBJ2-6; 8 nucleotides agree with TRBD1. The CDR3 spans 19 residues. J gave up 1 base and V 3 bases, and 11 bases lay outside the gene matches. The CDR3 DNA sequence: TGTGCCAGCAGTTTTACAGGGGGTCGGTCAGCTTCTGGGGCCAACGTCCTGACTTTC. It is translated as CASSFTGGRSASGANVLTF.

Ten or more counts support this clonotype. The chain joins TRBV29-1 to TRBJ2-3, with 9 bases matching TRBD1. CDR3 length equals 12 residues. CDR1 is SQVTM and CDR2 is ANQGSEA in the germline V gene. V shed 8 bases, J shed 3 bases, and the junction held 3 bases outside the gene matches. The CDR3 DNA sequence: TGCAGCATGACAGGGGGGACAGATACGCAGTATTTT. This encodes CSMTGGTDTQYF.

In its sample, this clonotype was seen a few times. The chain recombines TRBV7-9 with TRBJ2-3; D gene unclear. The CDR3 runs to 15 residues. V lost 1 base, J lost 2 bases, and 10 bases lay in between. Germline loops: CDR1 SEHNR, CDR2 FQNEAQ (reference sequence). The CDR3 nucleotides read TGTGCCAGCAGCTTAGGTTGGGAAGACACAGATACGCAGTATTTT. It codes for CASSLGWEDTDTQYF.

This clonotype was observed many times. The V call is TRBV7-2, the J call TRBJ2-7; D gene unclear. Trimming took off 5 bases at V and 7 bases at J, with 12 bases between the two ends. This CDR3 has 12 amino acids. The V gene's germline CDR1 is SGHTA and CDR2 FQGNSA. Written as DNA, the CDR3 is TGTGCCAGCAGCGTTCTACGACGGGAGCAGTACTTC. Translated, it gives CASSVLRREQYF.

The genes are TRBV2 and TRBJ2-3; TRBD1 aligns across 7 bases. The V gene end was trimmed by 8 bases and the J gene end by 2 bases; junction bases not matched to a gene: 10. CDR1 SNHLY and CDR2 FYNNEI come from the germline V gene. The CDR3 has 15 residues. The CDR3 here is CASGQGQAYTDTQYF. The CDR3 nucleotides read TGTGCCAGCGGCCAAGGACAGGCATACACAGATACGCAGTATTTT.

This clonotype has only a few counts. The chain joins TRBV10-2 to TRBJ2-7; 9 bases match TRBD1. Germline loops: CDR1 WSHSY, CDR2 SAAADI. V was clipped by 5 bases and J by 4 bases; unmatched bases: 12. The CDR3 extends over 16 amino acids. The CDR3 loop is CASSPPGQGGLYEQYF. In DNA, the CDR3 is TGCGCCAGCAGTCCGCCGGGACAGGGAGGTTTGTACGAGCAGTACTTC.

This clonotype was seen more than once but under ten times. The chain is built from TRBV5-1 and TRBJ2-5; D is possibly TRBD1 (6 bases). Germline lookup yields CDR1 SGHRS and CDR2 YFSETQ. With 5 bases removed from V and 1 base from J, the gap between germline ends came to 18 bases. The CDR3 totals 16 residues. The DNA of the CDR3 is TGCGCCAGCAGAGCACAGGGTGGTTTTATCCAAGAGACCCAGTACTTC. As protein: CASRAQGGFIQETQYF.

This clonotype was seen a few times. The chain combines TRBV3-1 with TRBJ2-2, with a tentative D call TRBD2 (5 bases). From germline, CDR1 is LGHDT and CDR2 YNNKEL (reference sequence). The CDR3 loop spans 17 amino acids. V gave up 4 bases and J gave up 1 base, with 16 bases separating them. The CDR3, as DNA: TGTGCCAGCAGCCCGCCTCCGAGGACTTTGAACACCGGGGAGCTGTTTTTT. It is translated as CASSPPPRTLNTGELFF. Drawing the rest from reference TRBV3-1 and TRBJ2-2, the complete variable domain is DTAVSQTPKYLVTQMGNDKSIKCEQNLGHDTMYWYKQDSKKFLKIMFSYNNKELIINETVPNRFSPKSPDKAHLNLHINSLELGDSAVYFCASSPPPRTLNTGELFFGEGSRLTVL.

There are a few counts of this clonotype. The CDR3 here is CAIRSGDRGTDTQYF. The DNA of the CDR3 is TGTGCCATCAGATCCGGGGACAGGGGAACAGATACGCAGTATTTT. This sequence joins TRBV10-3 and TRBJ2-3; 10 nucleotides agree with TRBD1. The CDR3 sequence is 15 residues long. CDR1 ENHRY and CDR2 SYGVKD come from the germline V gene. J gave up 3 bases and V 6 bases, and 6 bases lay outside the gene matches.

This clonotype was picked up many times. The chain is built from TRBV3-1 and TRBJ2-1; D ambiguous. V was shortened by 0 bases and J by 10 bases, with 10 bases between the two germline ends. Germline V gene lookup returns CDR1 LGHDT and CDR2 YNNKEL (reference sequence). This CDR3 contains 13 residues. Here the CDR3 reads CASSQDPKPEQFF. The CDR3 bases are TGTGCCAGCAGCCAAGATCCCAAGCCGGAGCAGTTCTTC.

The chain couples TRBV3-1 to TRBJ2-3, with D possibly being TRBD1 (5 bases). CDR3 length equals 14 residues. Trimming took off 1 base at V and 4 bases at J, with 9 bases between the two ends. The germline CDR1 and CDR2 sequences are LGHDT and YNNKEL (reference sequence). The CDR3 spells CASSQGGAADTQYF. The CDR3 nucleotides are TGTGCCAGCAGCCAAGGTGGGGCGGCAGATACGCAGTATTTT.

The J gene is TRBJ2-7, the V gene TRBV20-1, with 9 bases identical to TRBD2. J lost 0 bases, V lost 0 bases, and 9 bases had no gene match. The CDR3 length is 17 residues. CDR1 is DFQATT and CDR2 is SNEGSKA in the germline V gene (reference sequence). The DNA of the CDR3 is TGCAGTGCTAGAGAGCACATAGCGGGAGCTATCTCCTACGAGCAGTACTTC. It encodes CSAREHIAGAISYEQYF.

The chain is built from TRBV12-3 or TRBV12-4 and TRBJ2-7, with D perhaps matching TRBD1 (6 bases). This CDR3 is built from 13 residues. The germline V and J ends were trimmed by 7 bases and 2 bases, with 12 bases remaining between them. Here the CDR3 DNA reads TGTGCCAGCAAAGGGGGAACACCCTACGAGCAGTACTTC. This codes for CASKGGTPYEQYF.

This clonotype came up a few times. The rearrangement joins TRBV12-3 or TRBV12-4 to TRBJ1-2; D is ambiguous. V was pared by 3 bases and J by 7 bases, with 12 bases between. This CDR3 spans 13 amino acids. This chain's CDR3 is CASSLTAAGGYTF. CDR3 bases: TGTGCCAGCAGTTTGACGGCGGCCGGTGGCTACACCTTC.

At least ten counts were recorded for this clonotype. The chain recombines TRBV25-1 with TRBJ2-3; D ambiguous. Germline lookup yields CDR1 MGHDK and CDR2 SYGVNS. This CDR3 comprises 13 residues. Trimming removed 1 base at V and 5 bases at J, with 7 bases between. The CDR3 is CASSESGRDTQYF. In nucleotides, the CDR3 is TGTGCCAGCAGTGAATCGGGTCGAGATACGCAGTATTTT.

Many counts were recorded for this clonotype. The gene calls are TRBV20-1 and TRBJ1-1; 8 nucleotides agree with TRBD1. The germline V gene encodes CDR1 DFQATT and CDR2 SNEGSKA (reference sequence). The CDR3 runs to 18 residues. Germline trimming cut 0 bases from V and 0 bases from J; bases unmatched to any gene: 12. The CDR3 bases are TGCAGTGCTAGAGATGAGGGCAGGGGGCCGGGAATGAACACTGAAGCTTTCTTT. It specifies CSARDEGRGPGMNTEAFF.